This entry concerns a single T cell receptor (beta chain). Assay used: immunoSEQ multiplex PCR; TCRdb lists only in-frame clones, some missing. The table includes tens of thousands of clones, approximately 90% detected once. This sample was included in a study of OX40 agonist ivuxolimab in advanced cancers. On the study more broadly: Patients with prior anti-PD-1, anti-PD-L1 or anti-CTLA-4 therapy were eligible; about 40% had some. Three patients showed partial responses: one hepatocellular carcinoma and two cutaneous melanoma cases.

The trim removed 4 bases at V and 2 bases at J, leaving 6 bases unmatched. The CDR3 runs 15 residues. Germline V gene sequence: CDR1 SGHRS, CDR2 YFSETQ. This clonotype originated in an adult with an advanced solid tumor such as melanoma, head and neck, liver or kidney cancer. The chain is built from TRBV5-1 and TRBJ2-5; 9 nucleotides align to TRBD2. Sequenced here: CD4+ or CD8+ T cells sorted from blood, sampled in a trial of the OX40 agonist ivuxolimab. DNA of the CDR3: TGCGCCAGCAGCAACCCTAGCGGGGTACAAGAGACCCAGTACTTC. Translated, it gives CASSNPSGVQETQYF. The entire variable domain, with the rest obtained from reference TRBV5-1 and TRBJ2-5, is as follows: KAGVTQTPRYLIKTRGQQVTLSCSPISGHRSVSWYQQTPGQGLQFLFEYFSETQRNKGNFPGRFSGRQFSNSRSEMNVSTLELGDSALYLCASSNPSGVQETQYFGPGTRLLVL.